Listed below are T cell receptor beta chains from one sample, sequenced in a study of early T cells in non-severe SARS-CoV-2 infection. TCRdb re-called the 5' RACE reads through MiXCR, storing one row per CDR3 protein. The sample comprises about 62,000 distinct CDR3 sequences, about 9.9% of which are singletons, and 0.95% to 1.5% rests with the top ten. Sequenced material: whole blood. Source of these receptors: an adult who was a healthcare worker with PCR-confirmed SARS-CoV-2 infection or an uninfected control (not recorded which). CDR3s include the opening cysteine and the closing phenylalanine or tryptophan. Each record gives: J gene, V gene, D gene, clone size, CDR3 protein, CDR3 DNA. D genes are given only for firm matches. Clone size, where shown, is once, few, many, or a class for clones that have expanded.

TRBJ2-2 | TRBV2 | - | many | CASSEVRVRAGELFF | TGTGCCAGCAGTGAAGTGAGGGTGCGTGCCGGGGAGCTGTTTTTT
TRBJ2-1 | TRBV7-7 | TRBD1 | - | CASSLTGVGDNEQFF | TGTGCCAGCAGCCTAACAGGGGTGGGGGACAATGAGCAGTTCTTC
TRBJ2-1 | TRBV4-1 | - | many | CASSQTQGLGNEQFF | TGCGCCAGCAGCCAAACTCAGGGCCTGGGCAATGAGCAGTTCTTC
TRBJ1-4 | TRBV12-3/TRBV12-4 | - | many | CASSFSGSGEKLFF | TGTGCCAGCAGTTTTTCTGGGAGTGGTGAAAAACTGTTTTTT
TRBJ1-5 | TRBV5-5 | - | - | CASSGRVLRQGLNQPQHF | TGTGCCAGCAGCGGGAGAGTGCTGCGGCAGGGTTTAAATCAGCCCCAGCATTTT
TRBJ2-3 | TRBV20-1 | TRBD2 | many | CSGLRGGSTDTQYF | TGCAGTGGCCTTCGGGGGGGGAGCACAGATACGCAGTATTTT
TRBJ2-6 | TRBV6-1 | - | - | CASSERDIRANVLTF | TGTGCCAGCAGTGAGCGGGACATCCGCGCCAACGTCCTGACTTTC
TRBJ1-1 | TRBV6-2/TRBV6-3 | TRBD1 | few | CASSDIDAGQTNTEAFF | TGTGCCAGCAGCGATATCGACGCGGGACAGACGAACACTGAAGCTTTCTTT
TRBJ2-3 | TRBV19 | - | few | CATAPQFADTQYF | TGTGCCACAGCCCCGCAGTTTGCAGATACGCAGTATTTT
TRBJ1-4 | TRBV12-3/TRBV12-4 | - | - | CASSVGVPKEKLFF | TGTGCCAGCAGTGTGGGGGTCCCAAAGGAAAAACTGTTTTTT
TRBJ1-5 | TRBV12-3/TRBV12-4 | - | many | CASSRGQPQHF | TGTGCCAGCTCTCGGGGTCAGCCCCAGCATTTT
TRBJ2-3 | TRBV6-6 | TRBD2 | many | CASSYPRIAGGDPSTDTQYF | TGTGCCAGCAGTTATCCACGTATCGCGGGGGGGGATCCTAGCACAGATACGCAGTATTTT
TRBJ1-5 | TRBV27 | - | - | CASSLLGRDQPQHF | TGTGCCAGCAGTCTCCTGGGGAGGGATCAGCCCCAGCATTTT
TRBJ2-2 | TRBV6-1 | - | few | CASSGPAGASNTGELFF | TGTGCCAGCAGTGGACCAGCCGGGGCTTCCAACACCGGGGAGCTGTTTTTT